The present T cell receptor beta chain was sequenced within a study of brain T cells in children with intractable seizures listed by TCRdb under 2021. In terms of the full investigation: Resected brain tissue from some 53 pediatric epilepsy surgery cases was first screened for immune gene transcripts using a NanoString immunology panel. Of the roughly twelve selected surgery cases, pre-surgery blood was also sequenced for eight, so four had brain tissue only. Here is what the overall study found, with its caveats: Because pre- and post-surgery blood were sequenced to different depths, clones absent from the pre-surgery sample may reflect undersampling. Viral specificity was inferred solely from CDR3 sequence similarity, and the HCMV serostatus of the patients was not known.

In the paper's terms, the time point label means: blood from clinic visit 5 months post-surgery; TSC patient then seizure free. Surgery cases with the highest brain T cell transcript signatures were selected for TCR beta chain sequencing of brain tissue and, where available, blood. Before surgery, the patients had been given at least one anti-epileptic drug. TCR-sequenced patients were children with drug-resistant epilepsy due to tuberous sclerosis complex, focal cortical dysplasia, Rasmussen encephalitis or hemimegalencephaly. Bulk genomic DNA was extracted from unsorted brain tissue and whole blood with the Monarch genomic DNA purification kit. As for this clone: This receptor's antigen is unknown. No much larger clone exists at a distance of one base, and base qualities are not known.

The immunoSEQ assay was used to generate TCR beta chain sequences from genomic DNA. The authors processed their data as follows. CDR3 sequences that did not begin with the conserved framework cysteine at position 104 were removed manually. To get clonality, the normalized Shannon's Diversity Index was subtracted from one, giving values from 0 (maximal diversity) to 1 (oligoclonal). To check whether a given CDR3 had different frequencies in two samples, for example brain versus blood, chi-squared comparison-of-proportions tests were used. Public clonotypes were identified by searching immuneACCESS, and similarity to known antiviral clonotypes was assessed with the VDJdb browser. Entries here come from immuneACCESS through TCRdb and include only in-frame sequences with V and J called. Some clones fail to appear in such tables; in the studies checked, an unresolved V gene covers under half of the shortfall, and the cause of the remainder is unknown. V and J calls and clone size follow that table, whereas D and trimming were derived from the DNA. For this sample the table gives a few hundred thousand clones, of which nearly 95% were detected only once. The leading ten clones occupy about 5.8% of the sample.

The CDR3 measures 16 amino acids from cysteine to phenylalanine. CDR3 DNA is the only sequence kept; it has 48 bases, read in frame from the first base. Based on the germline V gene, the CDR1 and CDR2 sequences are SGHDN and FVKESK. Unmatched junction bases come to 6, with V trimmed by 4 bases and J by 1 base. This sample comprised peripheral blood, obtained roughly 5 months after surgery. The clonotype originates from a boy younger than two with tuberous sclerosis and intractable seizures. Recombination joined TRBV14 with TRBJ2-1; 8 bases in between match TRBD2. Here the CDR3 is given as CASSPFSGVSYNEQFF. The bases read TGTGCCAGCAGCCCCTTTAGCGGGGTTTCCTACAATGAGCAGTTCTTC.